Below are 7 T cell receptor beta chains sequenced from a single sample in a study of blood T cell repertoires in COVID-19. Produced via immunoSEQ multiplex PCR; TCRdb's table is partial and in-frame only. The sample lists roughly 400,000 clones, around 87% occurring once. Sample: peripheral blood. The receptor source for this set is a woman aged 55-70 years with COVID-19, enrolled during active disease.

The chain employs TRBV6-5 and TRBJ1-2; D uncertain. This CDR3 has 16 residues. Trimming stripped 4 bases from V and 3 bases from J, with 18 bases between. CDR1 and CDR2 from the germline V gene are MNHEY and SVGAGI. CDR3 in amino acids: CASSWAILTFDYGYTF. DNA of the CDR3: TGTGCCAGCAGTTGGGCAATCCTCACATTCGACTATGGCTACACCTTC.

In DNA, the CDR3 is TGTGCCAGCAGCCGGGAAGGGCTAGCGGGGGTTGTCTACGAGCAGTACTTC. It specifies CASSREGLAGVVYEQYF. The J gene is TRBJ2-7, the V gene TRBV28; 10 positions agree with TRBD2. There are 17 residues in the CDR3. Looked up from germline, CDR1 is MDHEN and CDR2 is SYDVKM. The V gene end was trimmed by 6 bases and the J gene end by 3 bases; junction bases not matched to a gene: 14.

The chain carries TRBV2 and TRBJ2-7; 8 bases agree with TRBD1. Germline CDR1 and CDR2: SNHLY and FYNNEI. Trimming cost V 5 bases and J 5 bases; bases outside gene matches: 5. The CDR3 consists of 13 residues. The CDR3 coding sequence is TGTGCCAGCAGTCAGGACAGGGTTGACGAGCAGTACTTC. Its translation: CASSQDRVDEQYF. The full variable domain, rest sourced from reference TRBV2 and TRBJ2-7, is EPEVTQTPSHQVTQMGQEVILRCVPISNHLYFYWYRQILGQKVEFLVSFYNNEISEKSEIFDDQFSVERPDGSNFTLKIRSTKLEDSAMYFCASSQDRVDEQYFGPGTRLTVT.

CDR3 amino acids: CASRGQGATGNTIYF. The CDR3 DNA follows: TGTGCCAGCAGAGGACAGGGGGCCACTGGAAACACCATATATTTT. The chain employs TRBV11-2 and TRBJ1-3, with TRBD1 identical over 11 bases. V shed 6 bases and J 2 bases; nucleotides not matched to a gene: 3. The length of the CDR3 is 15 residues. The V gene's germline CDR1 is SGHAT and CDR2 FQNNGV.

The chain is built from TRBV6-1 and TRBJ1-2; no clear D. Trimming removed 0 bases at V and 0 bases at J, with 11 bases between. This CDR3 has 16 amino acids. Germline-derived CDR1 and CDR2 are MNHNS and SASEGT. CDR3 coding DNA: TGTGCCAGCAGTGAAGCAGCGGCCTATACTAACTATGGCTACACCTTC. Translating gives CASSEAAAYTNYGYTF.

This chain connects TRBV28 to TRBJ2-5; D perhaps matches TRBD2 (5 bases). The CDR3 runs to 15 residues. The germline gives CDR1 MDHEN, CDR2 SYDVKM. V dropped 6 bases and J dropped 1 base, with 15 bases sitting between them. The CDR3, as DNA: TGTGCCAGCAGCCCTAGTGGGGAGACCCAAGAGACCCAGTACTTC. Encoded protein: CASSPSGETQETQYF.

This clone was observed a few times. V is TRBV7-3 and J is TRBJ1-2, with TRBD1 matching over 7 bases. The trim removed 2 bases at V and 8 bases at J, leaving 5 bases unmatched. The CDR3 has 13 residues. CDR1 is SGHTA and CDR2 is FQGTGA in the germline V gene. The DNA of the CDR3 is TGTGCCAGCAGCTTAGCCGACAGGGAGGGCTACACCTTC. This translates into CASSLADREGYTF.